A single sample is the source of the 20 T cell receptor beta chains below, sequenced in a study of blood T cells in healthy people across ages. Primed by a sample-barcoded 5' primer and a J-beta primer mix, a second PCR proceeded for roughly 6 to 12 cycles. MiXCR was run by TCRdb on the 5' RACE reads, yielding one entry per CDR3 protein. The sample records roughly 930,000 distinct CDR3 sequences, around 48% being singletons. The specimen sequenced was blood. The receptors here all came from a man aged 30-40 years in good health.

This clonotype was counted at least ten times. V gene TRBV27 combines with J gene TRBJ2-1, with D uncertain. The germline CDR1 and CDR2 sequences are MNHEY and SMNVEV (reference sequence). The V end was cut by 6 bases, the J end by 7 bases, with 16 bases between. This CDR3 contains 14 residues. The CDR3 DNA sequence: TGTGCCAGCAGCCGAGCCACCCTAGGAAATGAGCAGTTCTTC. Amino acid sequence: CASSRATLGNEQFF.

The chain carries TRBV7-2 and TRBJ1-2; weak D call: TRBD1 (6 bases). Trimming removed 1 base from V and 4 bases from J, with 13 bases in between. The CDR3 loop spans 15 amino acids. Germline-derived CDR1 and CDR2 are SGHTA and FQGNSA. DNA of the CDR3: TGTGCCAGCAGCTTAGGGCGGGGGCGCGGCTATGGCTACACCTTC. Amino acid sequence: CASSLGRGRGYGYTF. Full variable domain (outside the CDR3, taken from reference TRBV7-2 and TRBJ1-2): GAGVSQSPSNKVTEKGKDVELRCDPISGHTALYWYRQSLGQGLEFLIYFQGNSAPDKSGLPSDRFSAERTGGSVSTLTIQRTQQEDSAVYLCASSLGRGRGYGYTFGSGTRLTVV.

The chain recombines TRBV5-6 with TRBJ2-7; D is perhaps TRBD1 (6 bases). V gave up 3 bases and J gave up 0 bases, with 16 bases separating them. Germline values: CDR1 SGHDT, CDR2 YYEEEE. This CDR3 spans 16 amino acids. The CDR3 reads CASSSRSQGRSYEQYF. Here the CDR3 DNA reads TGTGCCAGCAGCTCAAGGAGTCAGGGGCGCTCCTACGAGCAGTACTTC.

In DNA, the CDR3 is TGTGCCAGCAGCGACGGATCGCGGGGCACCCGAAATGAGCAGTACTTC. Translation gives CASSDGSRGTRNEQYF. The rearrangement joins TRBV7-8 to TRBJ2-5, with D possibly TRBD2 on 6 matching bases. Trimming stripped 5 bases from V and 11 bases from J, with 27 bases between. The CDR3 loop spans 16 amino acids. CDR1 SGHVS and CDR2 FQNEAQ come from the germline V gene.

DNA for the CDR3: TGCGCCAGCAGCATAGGACAGGGCGGAGATACGCAGTATTTT. It specifies CASSIGQGGDTQYF. The rearrangement links TRBV5-1 to TRBJ2-3; 8 nucleotides agree with TRBD1. The CDR3 is made up of 14 amino acids. V trimming: 4 bases; J trimming: 5 bases; junction bases outside the gene matches: 6. Germline V gives CDR1 SGHRS, CDR2 YFSETQ.

The CDR3 DNA reads as TGTGCCAGCAGCCATGGGGGGCAACACATCGGGGAGCTGTTTTTT. Translation: CASSHGGQHIGELFF. J is TRBJ2-2 and V is TRBV12-3 or TRBV12-4; D could derive from TRBD1 or TRBD2 (6 bases each). Deletions cut 6 bases from V and 7 bases from J, with 18 bases between. There are 15 residues in the CDR3.

This clonotype was recorded a few times. This chain joins TRBV29-1 and TRBJ1-1; tentative D call: TRBD1 (5 bases). V was clipped by 7 bases and J by 0 bases, with 21 bases between them. The CDR3 runs 16 residues. CDR1 is SQVTM, CDR2 ANQGSEA, per germline. CDR3 nucleotide sequence: TGCAGCGGCAGAGGGGCAGCGGACTACATGAACACTGAAGCTTTCTTT. Protein: CSGRGAADYMNTEAFF. Full variable domain (missing parts from reference TRBV29-1 and TRBJ1-1): SAVISQKPSRDICQRGTSLTIQCQVDSQVTMMFWYRQQPGQSLTLIATANQGSEATYESGFVIDKFPISRPNLTFSTLTVSNMSPEDSSIYLCSGRGAADYMNTEAFFGQGTRLTVV.

This chain joins TRBV4-1 and TRBJ2-5, with D tentatively TRBD1 (5 bases). V lost 0 bases, J lost 14 bases, and 22 bases lay in between. The germline V gene has CDR1 MGHRA and CDR2 YSYEKL. The length of the CDR3 is 15 residues. CDR3 nucleotides: TGCGCCAGCAGCCAAGATCAGGGTACCTCGATCGGGCAATACTTC. It translates to CASSQDQGTSIGQYF.

This clonotype was found once. This chain uses TRBV6-7 with TRBJ2-1, with D possibly being TRBD2 (6 bases). TRBV6-7 is annotated as an ORF whose role is uncertain. V lost 1 base and J lost 8, with 18 bases in between. The CDR3 runs to 16 residues. The CDR3 coding sequence is TGTGCCAGCAGTTACTGCCTATTAGCGGCTATGCATGAGCAGTTCTTC. It specifies CASSYCLLAAMHEQFF.

This sequence joins TRBV6-1 and TRBJ2-1, with D maybe TRBD1 (6 bases). The CDR3 contains 15 residues. CDR1 MNHNS and CDR2 SASEGT come from the germline V gene. Trimming left V 7 bases short and J 6 bases short, with 19 bases between. This CDR3 reads CASKAAELGGNEQFF. As DNA, the CDR3 is TGTGCCAGCAAAGCGGCGGAGCTAGGGGGCAATGAGCAGTTCTTC.

This clonotype appeared a few times. This chain uses TRBV3-1 with TRBJ2-3; 7 bases align to TRBD2. Germline values: CDR1 LGHDT, CDR2 YNNKEL (reference sequence). CDR3 length: 15 amino acids. Losses at the gene ends were 6 bases for V and 1 base for J; bases not matched to a gene: 7. CDR3 sequence reads: CASSRMGGGTDTQYF. The CDR3 DNA reads as TGTGCCAGCAGTCGGATGGGGGGGGGCACAGATACGCAGTATTTT.

The chain combines TRBV20-1 with TRBJ2-7; TRBD2 matches 7 bases. This CDR3 is built from 16 residues. J gave up 0 bases and V 2 bases, and 10 bases lay outside the gene matches. Germline V gives CDR1 DFQATT, CDR2 SNEGSKA (reference sequence). CDR3 sequence reads: CSARNRMGGTSYEQYF. As DNA, the CDR3 is TGCAGTGCTAGAAACCGGATGGGGGGGACCTCCTACGAGCAGTACTTC.

This clonotype was detected only a few times. The chain joins TRBV6-2 or TRBV6-3 to TRBJ2-1, with 10 bases fitting TRBD1. This CDR3 is built from 17 residues. The junction had 8 bases not matched to a gene; V was cut back by 2 bases and J by 4 bases. In germline, CDR1 is MNHEY, CDR2 SVGEGT. The CDR3 DNA sequence: TGTGCCAGCAGTTACAAGGCCGGGACAGGGGTGTACAATGAGCAGTTCTTC. This translates into CASSYKAGTGVYNEQFF.

The gene calls are TRBV4-2 and TRBJ2-7; D assignment may be TRBD1 or TRBD2 (5 bases each). Deletions cut 2 bases from V and 1 base from J, with 18 bases between. This CDR3 is 17 amino acids long. The germline gives CDR1 LGHNA, CDR2 YNFKEQ. CDR3 amino acids: CASSQSNSGTASYEQYF. The CDR3 region has the DNA TGTGCCAGCAGCCAAAGCAACTCCGGGACCGCTTCCTACGAGCAGTACTTC.

This clonotype appeared a few times. The chain uses TRBV3-1 and TRBJ1-4, with TRBD1 identical over 10 bases. This CDR3 is 13 amino acids long. The V segment lost 8 bases and the J segment 8 bases; nucleotides outside the gene matches: 5. CDR1 is LGHDT and CDR2 is YNNKEL in the germline V gene (reference sequence). The CDR3 sequence: CASQGQGNEKLFF. The CDR3 nucleotides read TGTGCCAGCCAGGGACAGGGGAACGAAAAACTGTTTTTT.

This chain connects TRBV6-5 to TRBJ2-7, with a weak D call TRBD2 (6 bases). Germline V lookup: CDR1 MNHEY, CDR2 SVGAGI. The CDR3 length is 13 residues. The germline V and J ends were trimmed by 6 bases and 3 bases, with 12 bases remaining between them. DNA of the CDR3: TGTGCCAGCAGGCTAGGGACTCTCTACGAGCAGTACTTC. It is translated as CASRLGTLYEQYF.

The chain uses TRBV7-3 and TRBJ2-3; 11 nucleotides agree with TRBD2. This CDR3 contains 15 residues. The trim removed 3 bases at V and 7 bases at J, leaving 6 bases unmatched. Germline V CDR1 and CDR2: SGHTA, FQGTGA. The CDR3: CASSLVASGGNTQYF. The CDR3 bases are TGTGCCAGCAGCTTGGTAGCTAGCGGGGGGAATACGCAGTATTTT.

This chain connects TRBV10-3 to TRBJ1-1; D might be TRBD1 (5 bases). The CDR3 runs 14 residues. Germline lookup yields CDR1 ENHRY and CDR2 SYGVKD. Trimming shortened V by 3 bases and J by 3 bases, and 11 bases separated the two germline ends. As DNA, the CDR3 is TGTGCCATCAGTGAAACTGGGGGACACACTGAAGCTTTCTTT. Its protein is CAISETGGHTEAFF.

This clonotype was seen a few times. The chain recombines TRBV10-3 with TRBJ2-2, with 7 bases aligning to TRBD2. Losses at the gene ends were 8 bases for V and 2 bases for J; bases not matched to a gene: 5. In germline, CDR1 is ENHRY, CDR2 SYGVKD. The length of the CDR3 is 14 residues. CDR3 in amino acids: CAIGGGDNTGELFF. CDR3 sequence (DNA): TGTGCCATCGGGGGAGGGGACAACACCGGGGAGCTGTTTTTT.

V usage is TRBV12-3 or TRBV12-4 and J usage is TRBJ1-2; D gene uncertain. With 1 base removed from V and 13 bases from J, the gap between germline ends came to 7 bases. This CDR3 has 10 amino acids. The CDR3 sequence is CASSLGRATF. In DNA, the CDR3 is TGTGCCAGCAGTTTAGGCCGGGCCACCTTC.